The subject of this entry is one TCR beta chain. The antigen remains undetermined. The data are from a study of T cell clonotyping in hematopoietic cell transplantation. Study conclusions and caveats: At the given depth, recipient repertoires were over 95% de novo clonotypes.

Samples: about 28 days before transplant, then days 30, 100 and 180 after. Germline CDR1 SGDLS, CDR2 YYNGEE. CDR3 size: 16 residues. Trimming left V 1 base short and J 6 bases short, with 18 bases between. Only in-frame clones appear in the TCRdb table, and some are missing; sequencing was by immunoSEQ multiplex PCR. In the table there are more than 10,000 clones, approximately 80% of which are singletons. The chain combines TRBV9 with TRBJ2-3; perhaps TRBD1 as D (6 bases). The TCR sequence derives from a female patient in her 40s who had an allogeneic stem cell transplant from a related donor, so T cells may come from the graft donor. Some clones in this sample may be carry-over from other donors' samples. The sequenced sample was PBMCs, obtained 100 days after allogeneic stem cell transplant. This CDR3 is CASSVTQGRGRDTQYF. The CDR3 nucleotides are TGTGCCAGCAGCGTAACACAGGGAAGGGGACGGGATACGCAGTATTTT.